These 24 T cell receptor beta chains came from one sample sequenced in a study of intratumoral heterogeneity in liver cancer. Sequencing was performed with immunoSEQ multiplex PCR; in TCRdb, only in-frame clones are kept and a portion is missing. Of over 5,500 clones listed, 68% are singletons. The sample here was tumor-adjacent normal tissue, taken before any cancer treatment. Receptor source: a man between 65 and 85 years old with hepatocellular carcinoma.

In this sample, this clone is medium-sized (0.01 to 0.1%). CDR3 coding DNA: TGTGCCAGCAGTCCCCCCGGGACTAGCGCCACATACAATGAGCAGTTCTTC. Encoded protein: CASSPPGTSATYNEQFF. The chain is built from TRBV27 and TRBJ2-1, with 10 bases that match TRBD2. Trimming removed 5 bases from V and 4 bases from J; junction bases left unmatched: 11. Germline V gene sequence: CDR1 MNHEY, CDR2 SMNVEV (reference sequence). The CDR3 spans 17 residues.

The chain is built from TRBV19 and TRBJ2-7, with 8 bases fitting TRBD2. The V gene end was trimmed by 3 bases and the J gene end by 0 bases; junction bases not matched to a gene: 25. From germline, CDR1 is LNHDA and CDR2 SQIVND (reference sequence). CDR3 size: 22 residues. CDR3 residues: CASSMAGGRNRDRMGASYEQYV. Written as DNA, the CDR3 is TGTGCCAGTAGTATGGCGGGGGGCCGCAACCGAGACAGAATGGGGGCCTCCTACGAGCAGTACGTC.

V is TRBV9 and J is TRBJ1-2, with D possibly being TRBD1 (6 bases). CDR3 size: 15 residues. V lost 5 bases, J lost 6 bases, and 20 bases lay in between. The V gene's germline CDR1 is SGDLS and CDR2 YYNGEE. CDR3 sequence: CASRRGWDNPHGYTF. DNA of the CDR3: TGTGCCAGCAGAAGAGGATGGGACAACCCCCATGGCTACACCTTC.

V is TRBV3-1 (or the pseudogene TRBV3-2) and J is TRBJ2-5; D may be TRBD2 (6 bases). The CDR3 contains 15 residues. The V end lost 1 base, the J end lost 3 bases, and 12 bases lay between the germline ends. Germline values: CDR1 LGHDT, CDR2 YNNKEL (reference sequence). CDR3 coding DNA: TGTGCCAGCAGCCAAGTTGCGCGACTAGAAGAGACCCAGTACTTC. This encodes CASSQVARLEETQYF.

The chain uses TRBV5-1 and TRBJ2-3; possibly TRBD2 for D (5 bases). Germline V gives CDR1 SGHRS, CDR2 YFSETQ. V was clipped by 4 bases and J by 6 bases, with 15 bases between them. The CDR3 has 14 amino acids. CDR3 sequence reads: CASSPDILGDTQYF. The CDR3 DNA sequence: TGCGCCAGCAGCCCAGACATACTAGGCGATACGCAGTATTTT.

This clone is labeled medium-sized. V is TRBV4-1 and J is TRBJ1-6; 7 bases map to TRBD1. V shed 1 base, J shed 7 bases, and the junction held 10 bases outside the gene matches. This CDR3 is built from 17 residues. CDR1 is MGHRA, CDR2 YSYEKL, per germline. The CDR3 spells CASSQVWGQSVNSPLHF. Here the CDR3 DNA reads TGCGCCAGCAGCCAAGTGTGGGGACAGTCTGTGAATTCACCCCTCCACTTT.

This chain joins TRBV9 and TRBJ1-1; no clear D gene. The CDR3 spans 15 residues. Per germline, CDR1 SGDLS and CDR2 YYNGEE. With 0 bases removed from V and 1 base from J, the gap between germline ends came to 10 bases. The CDR3 DNA follows: TGTGCCAGCAGCGTAGAGGGTTGGGAGAACACTGAAGCTTTCTTT. Translating it yields CASSVEGWENTEAFF.

This clone is deemed medium-sized. The chain joins TRBV6-5 to TRBJ2-7; 7 bases agree with TRBD1. The CDR3 contains 16 residues. J was trimmed by 0 bases and V by 0 bases; bases with no gene match: 5. CDR1 is MNHEY, CDR2 SVGAGI, per germline. The CDR3 protein is CASSYSATGSSYEQYF. DNA for the CDR3: TGTGCCAGCAGTTACTCGGCGACAGGGAGCTCCTACGAGCAGTACTTC.

This chain joins TRBV19 and TRBJ1-1, with D hard to call. The CDR3 runs to 15 residues. Trimming removed 5 bases from V and 1 base from J, with 14 bases in between. CDR1 is LNHDA, CDR2 SQIVND, per germline (reference sequence). CDR3: CASSLRPGENTEAFF. The CDR3 DNA sequence: TGTGCCAGTAGTCTGCGGCCAGGAGAGAACACTGAAGCTTTCTTT.

The chain uses TRBV6-1 and TRBJ2-7; 10 positions agree with TRBD1. This CDR3 spans 15 amino acids. Germline CDR1 reads MNHNS; CDR2 reads SASEGT. With 3 bases clipped from V and 6 bases from J, the junction kept 8 bases outside the gene matches. The CDR3 is CASSDPGTGDSEQYV. Here the CDR3 DNA reads TGTGCCAGCAGTGATCCCGGGACAGGGGATAGCGAGCAGTACGTC.

This clone was detected only a few times. V and J are TRBV19 and TRBJ1-1, with D uncertain. CDR1 LNHDA and CDR2 SQIVND come from the germline V gene (reference sequence). This CDR3 has 12 amino acids. V was pared by 6 bases and J by 4 bases, with 9 bases between. The CDR3 DNA sequence: TGTGCCAGTAGGCGTGGCCCCACTGAAGCTTTCTTT. This translates into CASRRGPTEAFF.

This clone was counted a few times. V is TRBV5-1 and J is TRBJ2-5, with D possibly TRBD2 on 6 matching bases. Deletions cut 0 bases from V and 5 bases from J, with 20 bases between. Per the germline V gene, CDR1 is SGHRS and CDR2 is YFSETQ. CDR3 size: 17 residues. CDR3 sequence (DNA): TGCGCCAGCAGCTTGGGCCCTGGCGGGGCCCTGAGCGAGACCCAGTACTTC. It specifies CASSLGPGGALSETQYF. The full variable domain, its missing parts supplied by reference TRBV5-1 and TRBJ2-5, is KAGVTQTPRYLIKTRGQQVTLSCSPISGHRSVSWYQQTPGQGLQFLFEYFSETQRNKGNFPGRFSGRQFSNSRSEMNVSTLELGDSALYLCASSLGPGGALSETQYFGPGTRLLVL.

This clone is medium-sized in the sample. The chain has TRBV19 and TRBJ1-2, with 7 bases aligning to TRBD1. Germline CDR1 is LNHDA and CDR2 is SQIVND (reference sequence). CDR3 size: 15 residues. V lost 3 bases to trimming and J lost 0 bases; unmatched junction nucleotides: 4. Written as DNA, the CDR3 is TGTGCCAGTAGTATTCGTACAGGGGCTAACTATGGCTACACCTTC. It is translated as CASSIRTGANYGYTF. Full variable domain (remainder filled in from reference TRBV19 and TRBJ1-2): DGGITQSPKYLFRKEGQNVTLSCEQNLNHDAMYWYRQDPGQGLRLIYYSQIVNDFQKGDIAEGYSVSREKKESFPLTVTSAQKNPTAFYLCASSIRTGANYGYTFGSGTRLTVV.

The chain employs TRBV2 and TRBJ1-2, with 7 bases matching TRBD1. With 6 bases clipped from V and 7 bases from J, the junction kept 5 bases outside the gene matches. The CDR3 is made up of 12 amino acids. The germline CDR1 and CDR2 sequences are SNHLY and FYNNEI. The CDR3 DNA is TGTGCCAGCAGAAAGGGGGCGCGTGGCTACACCTTC. As protein: CASRKGARGYTF.

CDR3 coding DNA: TGCGCCAGCAGCCAAGACAGGGGCGCACGACTCCCCCAGCATTTT. Protein: CASSQDRGARLPQHF. This chain connects TRBV4-3 to TRBJ1-5; D might be TRBD1 (6 bases). CDR3 size: 15 residues. The ends were cut back, 0 bases at V and 10 bases at J, with 16 bases in the middle. Germline V CDR1 and CDR2: LGHNA, YSLEER.

J is TRBJ1-1 and V is TRBV7-5; the D segment call TRBD1 is taken from the table without a DNA check. TRBV7-5 counts as a pseudogene. CDR3 size: 13 residues. CDR3 region: CARSLEDTFEAFF. The DNA for the CDR3 is TGTGCCAGAAGCTTAGAGGACACGTTTGAAGCTTTCTTT.

The gene calls are TRBV9 and TRBJ2-1; 9 bases are shared with TRBD1. Trimming at V came to 4 bases and at J to 7 bases, leaving 9 bases not matched to a gene. The germline gives CDR1 SGDLS, CDR2 YYNGEE. This CDR3 contains 15 residues. Here the CDR3 reads CASSLQGAPFNEQFF. CDR3 DNA: TGTGCCAGCAGCCTACAGGGGGCGCCTTTTAATGAGCAGTTCTTC.

The V gene is TRBV5-4, the J gene TRBJ1-5, with no clear D. Germline V gene data show CDR1 as SGHNT and CDR2 as YYREEE (reference sequence). The V end was cut by 1 base, the J end by 3 bases, with 2 bases between. The CDR3 consists of 12 residues. The CDR3 DNA reads as TGTGCCAGCAGCTTGAACAATCAGCCCCAGCATTTT. Its protein product is CASSLNNQPQHF.

J is TRBJ1-5 and V is TRBV2; weak D call: TRBD1 (5 bases). The CDR3 contains 14 residues. Trimming took off 5 bases at V and 3 bases at J, with 11 bases between the two ends. Per the germline V gene, CDR1 is SNHLY and CDR2 is FYNNEI. CDR3 loop: CASSFDRLNQPQHF. The CDR3 coding sequence is TGTGCCAGCAGTTTTGACAGACTCAATCAGCCCCAGCATTTT.

The chain is built from TRBV7-9 and TRBJ2-7; D is tentatively TRBD1 or TRBD2 (5 bases each). Trimming removed 5 bases at V and 0 bases at J, with 17 bases between. CDR1 is SEHNR and CDR2 is FQNEAQ in the germline V gene (reference sequence). This CDR3 region has 16 residues. CDR3 sequence: CASSRVGTASSYEQYF. CDR3 coding DNA: TGTGCCAGCAGCCGAGTGGGGACGGCGAGCTCCTACGAGCAGTACTTC.

By proportion, this clone is medium-sized. The rearrangement uses TRBV6-2 or TRBV6-3 and TRBJ2-1; D is possibly TRBD2 (7 bases). Trimming took 6 bases from V and 7 from J, leaving 16 bases between them. Per germline, CDR1 MNHEY and CDR2 SVGEGT. There are 14 residues in the CDR3. Written as DNA, the CDR3 is TGTGCCAGCAGCTGGGGGGGCCCCGGGAATGAGCAGTTCTTC. Residues: CASSWGGPGNEQFF.

This clone was observed a single time. The chain uses TRBV2 and TRBJ1-4; 9 bases are a match to TRBD1. Germline assignment: CDR1 SNHLY and CDR2 FYNNEI. This CDR3 has 14 amino acids. With 3 bases clipped from V and 7 bases from J, the junction kept 3 bases outside the gene matches. In DNA, the CDR3 is TGTGCCAGCAGTGACCCGGACAGGGGTGAAAAACTGTTTTTT. Protein sequence: CASSDPDRGEKLFF.

The chain recombines TRBV2 with TRBJ1-2; D may be TRBD1 (6 bases). The CDR3 length is 14 residues. The germline CDR1 and CDR2 sequences are SNHLY and FYNNEI. With 7 bases removed from V and 0 bases from J, the gap between germline ends came to 12 bases. The CDR3 DNA follows: TGTGCCAGCAATACCTGGACAGCTAACTATGGCTACACCTTC. Residues: CASNTWTANYGYTF.

The chain recombines TRBV4-2 with TRBJ2-2; 8 bases agree with TRBD2. The germline CDR1 and CDR2 sequences are LGHNA and YNFKEQ. After removal of 0 bases from V and 4 bases from J, the junction contained 4 bases not matched to a gene. The CDR3 is made up of 16 amino acids. The CDR3 here is CASSQEGRGGTGELFF. Written as DNA, the CDR3 is TGTGCCAGCAGCCAAGAAGGACGGGGGGGCACCGGGGAGCTGTTTTTT.